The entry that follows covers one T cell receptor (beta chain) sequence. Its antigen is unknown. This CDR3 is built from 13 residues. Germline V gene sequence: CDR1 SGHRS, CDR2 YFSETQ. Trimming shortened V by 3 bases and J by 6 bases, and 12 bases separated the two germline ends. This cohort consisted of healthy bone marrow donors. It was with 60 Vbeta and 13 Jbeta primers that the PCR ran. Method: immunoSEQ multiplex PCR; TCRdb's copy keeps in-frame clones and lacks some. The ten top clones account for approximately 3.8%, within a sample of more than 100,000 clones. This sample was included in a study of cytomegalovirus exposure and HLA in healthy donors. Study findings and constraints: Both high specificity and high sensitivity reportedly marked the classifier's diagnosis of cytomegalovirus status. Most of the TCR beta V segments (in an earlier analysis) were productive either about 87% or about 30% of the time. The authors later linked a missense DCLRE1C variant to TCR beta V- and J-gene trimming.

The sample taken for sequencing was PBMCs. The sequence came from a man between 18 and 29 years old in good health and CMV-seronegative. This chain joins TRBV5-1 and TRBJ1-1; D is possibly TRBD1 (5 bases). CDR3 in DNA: TGCGCCAGCAGCTACCAGGGTAACTCTGAAGCTTTCTTT. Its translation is CASSYQGNSEAFF.